This TCR beta chain was captured in a study of human T cells and chemical hapten exposure. Overall study: Patch testing placed 0.01% DPC on the upper back, with readings at 6 days. Mostly female patients had alopecia areata, totalis or universalis. Study-level findings and limits: High-frequency TCRs, those above 1 in 1000, stayed the same after DPC sensitization.

The V gene end was trimmed by 5 bases and the J gene end by 0 bases; junction bases not matched to a gene: 8. This CDR3 has 17 residues. The table lists this clonotype with a few counts. Antigen specificity is unknown. Authors' methods: Samples held a median of 95,638 TCRs, range 23,224–690,600. TCRdb re-derived calls from the RACE reads in MiXCR, one entry per CDR3 protein. TCRdb assigned the V and J calls; the authors' analysis was not used. Of 300,000 to 350,000 distinct CDR3 sequences in the sample, under 8% were seen once. Time point described: patch test 1, 2 weeks after DPC sensitization. Treatment: therapeutic diphenylcyclopropenone sensitization with weekly scalp DPC.

The genes are TRBV12-3 or TRBV12-4 and TRBJ1-5; the match to TRBD1 covers 9 bases. Sequenced here: whole blood, sampled in connection with sensitization to the hapten diphenylcyclopropenone (DPC). The receptor was isolated from a woman under 30 with alopecia areata. Some clones in this sample may be carry-over from other donors' samples. The CDR3 protein is CASSAGQGMGSNQPQHF. DNA of the CDR3: TGTGCCAGCAGTGCGGGACAGGGAATGGGTAGCAATCAGCCCCAGCATTTT.